Listed below are T cell receptor beta chains from one sample, sequenced in a study of shared clonotypes between healthy human individuals. TCRdb's copy holds only in-frame clones and misses some; the assay was immunoSEQ multiplex PCR. Among about 680,000 clones, around 74% were seen once, and the ten largest hold more than 1.5%. Sequenced material: memory CD4+ T cells sorted from blood. The receptors shown here come from a woman in her twenties or thirties in good health. The CDR3 runs from the conserved cysteine through the conserved F or W. A D gene is named only where the DNA matches it firmly. The size entry is marked missing in some rows and otherwise reads once, few, many or a size class.

d_call j_call v_call clone_size cdr3_aa cdr3_nt
TRBD2 TRBJ2-2 TRBV2 - CASSELPGGALSGELFF TGTGCCAGCAGTGAATTGCCGGGAGGGGCCCTGAGCGGGGAGCTGTTTTTT
TRBD1 TRBJ1-2 TRBV5-6 - CASSPRGRGRYGYTF TGTGCCAGCAGCCCCAGGGGGCGCGGACGCTATGGCTACACCTTC
TRBD1 TRBJ2-6 TRBV28 - CASSRQGFSGANVLTF TGTGCCAGCAGTCGACAGGGATTCTCTGGGGCCAACGTCCTGACTTTC
- TRBJ1-5 TRBV28 - CAIEGGGGNQPQHF TGTGCCATAGAGGGGGGGGGCGGCAATCAGCCCCAGCATTTT
- TRBJ2-5 TRBV28 - CASSRDLGTGTQYF TGTGCCAGCAGTCGAGACCTGGGGACCGGGACCCAGTACTTC
- TRBJ2-7 TRBV5-5 - CASSSPYEQYF TGTGCCAGCAGCTCCCCCTACGAGCAGTACTTC
- TRBJ2-1 TRBV5-4 - CASSPTLDRYNEQFF TGTGCCAGCAGCCCGACCCTGGACCGGTACAATGAGCAGTTCTTC
- TRBJ1-3 TRBV19 - CASSMKGISSGNTIYF TGTGCCAGTAGTATGAAGGGGATATCCTCCGGGAACACCATATATTTT
TRBD2 TRBJ2-2 TRBV7-6 - CASSSRTSGSPGELFF TGTGCCAGCAGCTCCCGGACTAGCGGGAGCCCCGGGGAGCTGTTTTTT
TRBD2 TRBJ2-5 TRBV29-1 once CSVAGLAGFLLETQYF TGCAGCGTTGCCGGACTAGCGGGCTTTTTACTAGAGACCCAGTACTTC
TRBD2 TRBJ2-2 TRBV5-1 - CASSSGLEAGELFF TGCGCCAGCAGCTCTGGACTAGAAGCCGGGGAGCTGTTTTTT
- TRBJ1-2 TRBV30 few CAWSVLPERAGYTF TGTGCCTGGAGTGTACTCCCGGAGAGGGCTGGCTACACCTTC
TRBD1 TRBJ1-1 TRBV7-2 - CASSSQGANTEAFF TGTGCCAGCAGCTCTCAGGGGGCGAACACTGAAGCTTTCTTT
- TRBJ2-7 TRBV29-1 few CSVEDSSYEQYF TGCAGCGTTGAAGACTCCTCCTACGAGCAGTACTTC
- TRBJ2-1 TRBV27 few CASLYNYEQFF TGTGCCAGCCTTTACAATTATGAGCAGTTCTTC
- TRBJ2-3 TRBV4-1 - CASSHPAADGTQYF TGCGCCAGCAGCCATCCCGCGGCAGACGGTACGCAGTATTTT
- TRBJ1-2 TRBV18 - CASSPRGTIYGYTF TGTGCCAGCTCACCGAGGGGGACGATCTATGGCTACACCTTC
- TRBJ2-1 TRBV7-9 - CASSLVGLNEQFF TGTGCCAGCAGCTTAGTTGGTCTTAATGAGCAGTTCTTC
TRBD1 TRBJ2-1 TRBV5-4 - CASSLEGRGLREQFF TGTGCCAGCAGCTTGGAGGGCAGGGGGTTACGTGAGCAGTTCTTC
TRBD2 TRBJ2-7 TRBV5-1 - CASSASVLAGGAYEQYF TGCGCCAGCAGCGCCTCGGTCCTCGCGGGAGGGGCCTACGAGCAGTACTTC
- TRBJ2-3 TRBV10-1 - CASSDYGGISTDTQYF TGCGCCAGCAGTGATTACGGCGGGATTAGCACAGATACGCAGTATTTT
TRBD1 TRBJ1-3 TRBV5-1 many CASSTGTAGNTIYF TGCGCCAGCAGCACAGGGACAGCTGGAAACACCATATATTTT
- TRBJ2-7 TRBV6-1 - CASKASAGFSYEQYF TGTGCCAGCAAGGCAAGTGCGGGATTCTCCTACGAGCAGTACTTC
TRBD1 TRBJ2-7 TRBV4-1 - CASSQPGTGTYEQYF TGCGCCAGCAGCCAACCAGGGACAGGGACCTACGAGCAGTACTTC